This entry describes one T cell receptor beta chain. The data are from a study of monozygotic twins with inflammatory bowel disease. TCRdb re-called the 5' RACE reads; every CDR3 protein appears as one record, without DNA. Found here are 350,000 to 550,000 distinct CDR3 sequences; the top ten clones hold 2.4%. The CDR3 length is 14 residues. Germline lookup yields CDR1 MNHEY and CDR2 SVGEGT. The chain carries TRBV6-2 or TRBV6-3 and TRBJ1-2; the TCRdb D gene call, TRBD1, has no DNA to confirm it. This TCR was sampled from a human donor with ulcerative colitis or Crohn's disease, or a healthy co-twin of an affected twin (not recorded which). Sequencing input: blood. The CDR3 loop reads CASSYSWDNYGYTF.